Shown below are 7 T cell receptor beta chains from a single sample sequenced in a study of a mutant IDH1 vaccine in newly diagnosed glioma. Here immunoSEQ multiplex PCR was the method, and the copy in TCRdb shows in-frame clones only, minus some. Seen here are 65,000 to 70,000 clones, 80% to 90% observed once, and the top ten hold 2.9%. Sample time point: baseline, week 1 (first vaccination visit). Described treatment: pre-vaccination baseline after standard-of-care therapy. The sample here was PBMCs, taken from a glioma patient treated with radiotherapy, temozolomide or both. These receptors came from a man younger than 40 with glioma.

The V and J genes are TRBV7-2 and TRBJ2-2; 13 nucleotides match TRBD2. The CDR3 covers 16 residues. Germline trimming cut 5 bases from V and 6 bases from J; bases unmatched to any gene: 6. The germline gives CDR1 SGHTA, CDR2 FQGNSA. The CDR3 reads CASSETSGGASGELFF. The DNA of the CDR3 is TGTGCCAGCAGCGAAACTAGCGGGGGGGCCTCCGGGGAGCTGTTTTTT.

This chain joins TRBV18 and TRBJ1-1, with D maybe TRBD1 (6 bases). CDR3 length: 16 residues. From germline, CDR1 is KGHSH and CDR2 LQKENI. With 5 bases removed from V and 7 bases from J, the gap between germline ends came to 23 bases. CDR3 in DNA: TGTGCCAGCTCAGCTTATTGGGGGCCGGGGTCGGGTGAAGCTTTCTTT. Translating gives CASSAYWGPGSGEAFF.

V usage is TRBV7-9 and J usage is TRBJ1-3, with D unclear. This CDR3 has 15 residues. The germline CDR1 and CDR2 sequences are SEHNR and FQNEAQ (reference sequence). V lost 5 bases and J 2 bases, leaving 13 bases between the germline ends. CDR3 loop: CASSPVVRAGNTIYF. DNA for the CDR3: TGTGCCAGCAGCCCCGTAGTTAGAGCTGGAAACACCATATATTTT.

Only a few counts were recorded for this clone. The V call is TRBV28, the J call TRBJ2-7; no definite D call. Germline V gives CDR1 MDHEN, CDR2 SYDVKM. Trimming stripped 1 base from V and 3 bases from J, with 7 bases between. This CDR3 has 13 residues. CDR3 sequence: CASSLSSSYEQYF. CDR3 bases: TGTGCCAGCAGTTTATCGTCGAGCTACGAGCAGTACTTC.

Here the CDR3 reads CASSGTVEKLFF. For the CDR3, the DNA is TGTGCTAGTTCCGGGACAGTTGAAAAACTGTTTTTT. The J gene is TRBJ1-4, the V gene TRBV12-5; 7 nucleotides match TRBD1. CDR3 length: 12 residues. The germline CDR1 and CDR2 sequences are LGHNT and FRNRAP. J lost 7 bases, V lost 8 bases, and 4 bases had no gene match.

V is TRBV5-1 and J is TRBJ2-5; either TRBD1 or TRBD2 may supply D (5 bases each). The better agreement between TRBJ2-7 and the DNA end casts doubt on the J call. CDR3 size: 12 residues. Germline-derived CDR1 and CDR2 are SGHRS and YFSETQ. CDR3 residues: CASSSRGDEQYF. DNA for the CDR3: TGCGCCAGCAGCAGTCGAGGGGACGAGCAGTACTTC.

The CDR3 DNA is TGTGCCACCAGCAGGCACAGGGGGCTGGAGCCCCAGCATTTT. This gives the protein CATSRHRGLEPQHF. This rearrangement joins TRBV15 to TRBJ1-5; 9 bases line up with TRBD1. After removal of 3 bases from V and 8 bases from J, the junction contained 5 bases not matched to a gene. The CDR3 runs 14 residues. Germline V lookup: CDR1 LNHNV, CDR2 YYDKDF (reference sequence). The full variable domain, in which reference TRBV15 and TRBJ1-5 provide the parts outside the CDR3, is DAMVIQNPRYQVTQFGKPVTLSCSQTLNHNVMYWYQQKSSQAPKLLFHYYDKDFNNEADTPDNFQSRRPNTSFCFLDIRSPGLGDTAMYLCATSRHRGLEPQHFGDGTRLSIL.